A single T cell receptor (beta chain) is shown here with its context. Its target is not known. This specimen belongs to a study of shared clonotypes between healthy human individuals. Naive CD8 cells, CD45RO-negative and positively selected for CCR7, excluded terminally differentiated effector memory CD45RA+ cells. Study outcomes and limitations: The naive CD4 repertoires of a few donors were compared, and approximately 5% of clonotypes were shared.

It was across several immunoSEQ plates that each subset's genomic DNA was evenly split. Using immunoSEQ multiplex PCR, the repertoire was profiled, and TCRdb retains in-frame clones only, with some absent. This sample has millions of clones; just over 90% occur once, and the top ten carry about 1.8%. V was shortened by 7 bases and J by 0 bases, with 17 bases between the two germline ends. CDR3 length: 15 residues. Per germline, CDR1 GTSNPN and CDR2 SVGIG (reference sequence). Sequenced sample: naive CD8+ T cells from PBMCs. This chain uses TRBV30 with TRBJ2-3; D gene uncertain. The TCR sequence derives from a man aged 18 to 30 in good health. Some clones in this sample may be carry-over from other donors' samples. In nucleotides, the CDR3 is TGTGCCTTCTCGGGCCCCGGATTTAGCACAGATACGCAGTATTTT. Residues: CAFSGPGFSTDTQYF.